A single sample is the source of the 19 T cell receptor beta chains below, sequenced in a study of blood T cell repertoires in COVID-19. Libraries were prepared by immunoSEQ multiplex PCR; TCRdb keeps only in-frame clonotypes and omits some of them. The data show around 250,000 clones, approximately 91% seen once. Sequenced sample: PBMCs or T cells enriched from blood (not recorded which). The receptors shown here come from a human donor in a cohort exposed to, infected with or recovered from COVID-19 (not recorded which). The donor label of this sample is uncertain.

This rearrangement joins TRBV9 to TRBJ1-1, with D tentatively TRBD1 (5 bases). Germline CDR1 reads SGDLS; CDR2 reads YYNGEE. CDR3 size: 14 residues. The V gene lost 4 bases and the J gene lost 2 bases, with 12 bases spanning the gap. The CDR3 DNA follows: TGTGCCAGCAGCCCAGGGATGGGTAACACTGAAGCTTTCTTT. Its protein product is CASSPGMGNTEAFF.

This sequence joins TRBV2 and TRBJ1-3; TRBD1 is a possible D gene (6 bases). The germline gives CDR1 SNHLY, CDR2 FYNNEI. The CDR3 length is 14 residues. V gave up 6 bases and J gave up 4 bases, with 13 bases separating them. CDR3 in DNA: TGTGCCAGCAGCCTACAGGGTTTGGGAAACACCATATATTTT. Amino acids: CASSLQGLGNTIYF.

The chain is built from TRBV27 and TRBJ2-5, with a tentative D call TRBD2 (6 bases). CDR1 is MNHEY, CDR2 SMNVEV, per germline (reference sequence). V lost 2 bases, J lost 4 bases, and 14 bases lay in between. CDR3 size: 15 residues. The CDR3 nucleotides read TGTGCCAGCAGTTTACGGGGGTGGAGGGCAGAGACCCAGTACTTC. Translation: CASSLRGWRAETQYF.

The CDR3 sequence is CASSQGQTQPQETQYF. Written as DNA, the CDR3 is TGTGCCAGCAGCCAAGGACAGACCCAACCCCAAGAGACCCAGTACTTC. J is TRBJ2-5 and V is TRBV4-2; TRBD1 might be the D (5 bases). Trimming stripped 1 base from V and 1 base from J, with 13 bases between. The CDR3 runs 16 residues. In germline, CDR1 is LGHNA, CDR2 YNFKEQ.

CDR3 protein: CASSREFRSGNTIYF. The CDR3 nucleotides are TGTGCCAGCAGCCGGGAATTTCGCTCTGGAAACACCATATATTTT. The chain uses TRBV7-2 and TRBJ1-3; D is unclear. Germline CDR1 and CDR2: SGHTA and FQGNSA. This CDR3 region has 15 residues. V shed 5 bases and J shed 0 bases, with 11 bases lying between them.

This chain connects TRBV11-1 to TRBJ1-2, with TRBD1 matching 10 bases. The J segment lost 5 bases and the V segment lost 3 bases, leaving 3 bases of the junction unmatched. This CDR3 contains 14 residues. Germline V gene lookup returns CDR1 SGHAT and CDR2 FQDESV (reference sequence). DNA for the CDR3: TGTGCCAGCAGCTTGGGACAGGGGTTTTATGGCTACACCTTC. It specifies CASSLGQGFYGYTF.

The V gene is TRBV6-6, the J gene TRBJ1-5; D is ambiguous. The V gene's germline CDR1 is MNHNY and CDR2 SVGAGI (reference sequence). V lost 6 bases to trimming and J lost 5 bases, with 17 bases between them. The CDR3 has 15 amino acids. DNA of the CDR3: TGTGCCAGCAGAGACGTCCGGGCGGGCGATCAGCCCCAGCATTTT. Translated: CASRDVRAGDQPQHF.

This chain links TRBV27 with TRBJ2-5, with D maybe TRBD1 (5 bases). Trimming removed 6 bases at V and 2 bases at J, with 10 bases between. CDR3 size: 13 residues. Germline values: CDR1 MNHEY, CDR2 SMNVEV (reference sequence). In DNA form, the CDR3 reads TGTGCCAGCAGGGCAGGGTGGCAAGAGACCCAGTACTTC. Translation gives CASRAGWQETQYF.

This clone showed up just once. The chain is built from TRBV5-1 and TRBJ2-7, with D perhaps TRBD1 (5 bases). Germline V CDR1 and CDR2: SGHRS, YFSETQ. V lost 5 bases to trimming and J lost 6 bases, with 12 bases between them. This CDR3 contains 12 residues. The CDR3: CASRGPGAEQYF. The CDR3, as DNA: TGCGCCAGCAGGGGCCCTGGGGCCGAGCAGTACTTC.

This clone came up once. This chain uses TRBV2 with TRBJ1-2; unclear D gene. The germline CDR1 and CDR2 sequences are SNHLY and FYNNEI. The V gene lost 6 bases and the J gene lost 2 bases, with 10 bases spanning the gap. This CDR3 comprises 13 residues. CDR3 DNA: TGTGCCAGCAGGACCGGGTTGAACTATGGCTACACCTTC. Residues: CASRTGLNYGYTF.

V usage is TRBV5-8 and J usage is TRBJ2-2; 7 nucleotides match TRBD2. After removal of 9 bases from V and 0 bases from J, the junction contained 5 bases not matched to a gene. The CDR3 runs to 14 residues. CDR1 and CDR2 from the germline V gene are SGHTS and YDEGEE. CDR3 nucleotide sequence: TGTGCCACGTCAGGGAGGGCGAACACCGGGGAGCTGTTTTTT. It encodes CATSGRANTGELFF.

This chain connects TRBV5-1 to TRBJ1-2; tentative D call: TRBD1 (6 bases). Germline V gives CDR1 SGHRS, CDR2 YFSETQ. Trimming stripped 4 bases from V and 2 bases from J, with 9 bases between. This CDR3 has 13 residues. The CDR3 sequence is CASSRQGNYGYTF. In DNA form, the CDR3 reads TGCGCCAGCAGCAGGCAGGGGAACTATGGCTACACCTTC.

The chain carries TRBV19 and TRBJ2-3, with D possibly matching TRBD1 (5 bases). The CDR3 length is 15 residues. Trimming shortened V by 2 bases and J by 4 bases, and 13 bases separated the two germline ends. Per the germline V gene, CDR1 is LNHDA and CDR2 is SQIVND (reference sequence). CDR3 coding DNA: TGTGCCAGTAGTATACAGGGTTTGGGTGCAGATACGCAGTATTTT. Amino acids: CASSIQGLGADTQYF.

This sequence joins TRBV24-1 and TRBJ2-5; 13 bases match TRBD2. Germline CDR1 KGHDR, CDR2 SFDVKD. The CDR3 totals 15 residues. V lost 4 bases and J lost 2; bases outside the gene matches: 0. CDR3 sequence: CATSEGLAGQETQYF. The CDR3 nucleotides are TGTGCCACCAGTGAGGGACTAGCGGGGCAAGAGACCCAGTACTTC.

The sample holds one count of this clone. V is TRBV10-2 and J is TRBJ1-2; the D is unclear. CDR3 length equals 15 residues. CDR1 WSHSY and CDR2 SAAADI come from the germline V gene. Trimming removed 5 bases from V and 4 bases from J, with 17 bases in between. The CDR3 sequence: CASSSRRRIGYGYTF. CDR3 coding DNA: TGCGCCAGCAGTTCCCGGCGGCGGATTGGCTATGGCTACACCTTC.

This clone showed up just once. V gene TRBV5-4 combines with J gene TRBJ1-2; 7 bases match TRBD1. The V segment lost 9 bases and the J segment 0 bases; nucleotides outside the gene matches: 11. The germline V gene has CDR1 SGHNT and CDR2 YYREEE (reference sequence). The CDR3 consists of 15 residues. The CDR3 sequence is CAIWRRQGANYGYTF. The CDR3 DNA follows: TGTGCCATATGGCGCCGACAGGGAGCTAACTATGGCTACACCTTC.

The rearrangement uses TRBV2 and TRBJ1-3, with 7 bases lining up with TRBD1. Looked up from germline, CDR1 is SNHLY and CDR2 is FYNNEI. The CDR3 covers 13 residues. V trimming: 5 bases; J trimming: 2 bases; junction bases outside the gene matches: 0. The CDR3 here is CASSTGAGNTIYF. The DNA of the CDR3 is TGTGCCAGCAGTACAGGGGCTGGAAACACCATATATTTT.

The CDR3 region has the DNA TGTGCCAGCAGCATTACCCCGGCCGGGGGAATGGGGGACACTGAAGCTTTCTTT. Translated, it gives CASSITPAGGMGDTEAFF. V gene TRBV7-9 combines with J gene TRBJ1-1; possibly TRBD1 for D (5 bases). Germline assignment: CDR1 SEHNR and CDR2 FQNEAQ (reference sequence). This CDR3 has 18 residues. V lost 5 bases, J lost 3 bases, and 25 bases lay in between.

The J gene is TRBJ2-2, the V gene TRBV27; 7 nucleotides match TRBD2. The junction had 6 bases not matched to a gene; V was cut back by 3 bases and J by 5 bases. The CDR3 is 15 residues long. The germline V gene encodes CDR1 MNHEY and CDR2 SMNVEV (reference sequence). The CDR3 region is CASSLGRGFTGELFF. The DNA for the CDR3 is TGTGCCAGCAGTTTGGGGCGGGGGTTTACCGGGGAGCTGTTTTTT.